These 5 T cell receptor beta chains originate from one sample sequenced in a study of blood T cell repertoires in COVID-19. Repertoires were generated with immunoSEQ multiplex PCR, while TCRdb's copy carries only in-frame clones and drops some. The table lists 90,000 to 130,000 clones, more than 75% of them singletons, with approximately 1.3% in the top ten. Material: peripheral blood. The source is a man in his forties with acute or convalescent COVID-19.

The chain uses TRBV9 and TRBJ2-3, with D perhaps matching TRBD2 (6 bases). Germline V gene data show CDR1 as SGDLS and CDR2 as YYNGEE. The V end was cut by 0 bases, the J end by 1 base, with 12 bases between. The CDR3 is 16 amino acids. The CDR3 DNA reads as TGTGCCAGCAGCGTAGACTCTCCGGGGGGCACAGATACGCAGTATTTT. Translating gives CASSVDSPGGTDTQYF. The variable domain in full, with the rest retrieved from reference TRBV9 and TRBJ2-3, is DSGVTQTPKHLITATGQRVTLRCSPRSGDLSVYWYQQSLDQGLQFLIQYYNGEERAKGNILERFSAQQFPDLHSELNLSSLELGDSALYFCASSVDSPGGTDTQYFGPGTRLTVL.

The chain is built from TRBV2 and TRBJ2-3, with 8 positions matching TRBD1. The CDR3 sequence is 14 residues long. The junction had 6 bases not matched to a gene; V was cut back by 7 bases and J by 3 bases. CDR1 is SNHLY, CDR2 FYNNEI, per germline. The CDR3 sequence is CASNGQGLTDTQYF. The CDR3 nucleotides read TGTGCCAGCAACGGACAGGGTTTGACAGATACGCAGTATTTT.

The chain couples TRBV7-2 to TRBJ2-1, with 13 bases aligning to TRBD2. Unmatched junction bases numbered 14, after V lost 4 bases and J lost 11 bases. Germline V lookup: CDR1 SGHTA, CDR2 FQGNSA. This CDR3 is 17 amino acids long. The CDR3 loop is CASSSLTSGGANLKQFF. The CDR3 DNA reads TGTGCCAGCAGCTCCCTTACTAGCGGGGGGGCGAATTTGAAGCAGTTCTTC.

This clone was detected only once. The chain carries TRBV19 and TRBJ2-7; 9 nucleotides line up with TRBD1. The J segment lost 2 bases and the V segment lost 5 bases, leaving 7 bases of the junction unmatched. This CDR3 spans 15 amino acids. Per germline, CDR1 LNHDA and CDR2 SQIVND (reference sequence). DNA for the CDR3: TGTGCCAGTAGTGGATGGACAGGGGTTACCTACGAGCAGTACTTC. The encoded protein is CASSGWTGVTYEQYF.

This chain's CDR3 is CASSLGGAGDHYGYTF. CDR3 in DNA: TGTGCCAGCAGCTTAGGAGGGGCGGGGGATCACTATGGCTACACCTTC. The chain uses TRBV7-8 and TRBJ1-2; perhaps TRBD1 as D (5 bases). CDR1 and CDR2 (germline): SGHVS, FQNEAQ. The ends were cut back, 1 base at V and 3 bases at J, with 15 bases in the middle. The CDR3 has 16 amino acids.